These 10 T cell receptor beta chains came from one sample sequenced in a study of identical twins. TCRdb reprocessed the 5' RACE reads with MiXCR, giving one entry per CDR3 protein. The table records fewer than 550,000 distinct CDR3 sequences, roughly 15% of them present only once. The same data also went into a second study, on yellow fever vaccine responses in identical twins.

The sequenced sample consisted of CD4+ T cells sorted from blood. The receptors originated from a woman aged 18-29 years in good health.

The chain carries TRBV6-1 and TRBJ2-3; 13 bases agree with TRBD2. V lost 8 bases to trimming and J lost 5 bases; unmatched junction nucleotides: 10. Germline V gene data show CDR1 as MNHNS and CDR2 as SASEGT. This CDR3 region has 16 residues. The CDR3 is CASRPGTSGKGDTQYF. CDR3 nucleotide sequence: TGTGCCAGCCGCCCGGGGACTAGCGGGAAAGGAGATACGCAGTATTTT.

The chain is built from TRBV12-3 or TRBV12-4 and TRBJ1-2; D gene unclear. The CDR3 spans 14 residues. V was shortened by 2 bases and J by 7 bases, with 14 bases between the two germline ends. The CDR3 region is CASSLLEDMGGYTF. CDR3 sequence (DNA): TGTGCCAGCAGTTTATTGGAGGATATGGGTGGCTACACCTTC.

This clonotype showed up just a few times. The chain links TRBV4-1 to TRBJ1-5; 9 bases match TRBD1. The CDR3 extends over 16 amino acids. V was clipped by 0 bases and J by 7 bases; unmatched bases: 7. CDR1 and CDR2 from the germline V gene are MGHRA and YSYEKL. In DNA form, the CDR3 reads TGCGCCAGCAGCCAAGACGGCGGACAGGGGCAGCAGCCCCAGCATTTT. Amino acids: CASSQDGGQGQQPQHF.

The chain has TRBV29-1 and TRBJ2-7; maybe TRBD1 (6 bases). CDR1 SQVTM and CDR2 ANQGSEA come from the germline V gene. V was clipped by 4 bases and J by 7 bases, with 14 bases between them. CDR3 length equals 12 residues. The CDR3 loop is CSVGEQGGEQYF. CDR3 DNA: TGCAGCGTTGGGGAACAGGGTGGGGAGCAGTACTTC.

The chain links TRBV9 to TRBJ2-1; 13 nucleotides agree with TRBD2. V was pared by 0 bases and J by 7 bases, with 4 bases of the junction left unmatched. This CDR3 has 16 residues. Germline lookup yields CDR1 SGDLS and CDR2 YYNGEE. CDR3 region: CASSVGLAGGKNEQFF. DNA for the CDR3: TGTGCCAGCAGCGTAGGACTAGCGGGAGGTAAAAATGAGCAGTTCTTC.

There are a few counts of this clonotype. V usage is TRBV11-3 and J usage is TRBJ2-7; 9 positions match TRBD1. This CDR3 has 16 amino acids. V lost 5 bases and J lost 1; bases outside the gene matches: 9. Germline V gives CDR1 SGHNT, CDR2 YENEEA. The CDR3 DNA sequence: TGTGCCAGCAGCCCGCAAGGACAGGGGATGTCCTACGAGCAGTACTTC. Encoded protein: CASSPQGQGMSYEQYF.

This chain joins TRBV12-1 and TRBJ2-7; the DNA was not used to check the table's D call, TRBD2. TRBV12-1 is a documented pseudogene. The CDR3 extends over 15 amino acids. This CDR3 reads CASSSRLVFTYEQYF. The CDR3 DNA reads TGTGCCAGCAGCTCCAGACTAGTTTTTACTTACGAGCAGTACTTC.

The chain couples TRBV18 to TRBJ2-3; TRBD2 agrees at 9 bases. Unmatched junction bases numbered 7, after V lost 3 bases and J lost 6 bases. There are 15 residues in the CDR3. Germline V gives CDR1 KGHSH, CDR2 LQKENI. DNA for the CDR3: TGTGCCAGCTCACCGGTTAGCGGGAGAGGTGATACGCAGTATTTT. This encodes CASSPVSGRGDTQYF.

The table lists this clonotype with a few counts. V gene TRBV11-2 combines with J gene TRBJ1-2; D gene ambiguous. Between the trimmed V and J ends, which lost 4 bases and 4 bases, there was a span of 13 bases. Per germline, CDR1 SGHAT and CDR2 FQNNGV. This CDR3 is built from 14 residues. CDR3: CASSSLTGIYGYTF. The CDR3 bases are TGTGCCAGCAGCTCCTTAACTGGAATCTATGGCTACACCTTC.

V is TRBV6-1 and J is TRBJ2-7; D possibly corresponds to TRBD1 (6 bases). Germline loops: CDR1 MNHNS, CDR2 SASEGT. V was trimmed by 7 bases and J by 4 bases, leaving 17 bases between them. The CDR3 is made up of 14 amino acids. The CDR3 region has the DNA TGTGCCAGCAAGGGACAAACTACTAATTACGAGCAGTACGTC. Residues: CASKGQTTNYEQYV.